This T cell receptor (beta chain) was retrieved from a study of blood T cell repertoires in COVID-19. Germline V CDR1 and CDR2: SGHKS, YYEKEE (reference sequence). The V segment lost 4 bases and the J segment 4 bases; nucleotides outside the gene matches: 8. The CDR3 is 16 residues long. Here immunoSEQ multiplex PCR was the method, and the copy in TCRdb shows in-frame clones only, minus some. The sample has 200,000 to 300,000 clones; more than 90% are singletons. The gene calls are TRBV5-5 and TRBJ1-2; 12 nucleotides match TRBD1. This TCR was sampled from a person aged 18 to 30 with COVID-19, enrolled during active disease. Sequenced sample: peripheral blood. Written as DNA, the CDR3 is TGTGCCAGCAGCCACGGGACAGGGGGCGCCAGCTATGGCTACACCTTC. Its translation: CASSHGTGGASYGYTF.